A single sample gave rise to the 7 T cell receptor beta chains below, sequenced in a study of blood T cell repertoires in COVID-19. The data were produced by immunoSEQ multiplex PCR, yet TCRdb's version contains in-frame clones alone and is incomplete. The data hold a few hundred thousand clones, with around 87% observed a single time. The sequencing sample was made of peripheral blood. The receptor source for this set is a human donor in a cohort sampled during active COVID-19.

The V call is TRBV6-4, the J call TRBJ1-1; D gene ambiguous. The CDR3 sequence is 13 residues long. Trimming took 4 bases from V and 0 from J, leaving 6 bases between them. The germline CDR1 and CDR2 sequences are MRHNA and SNTAGT. The CDR3 DNA follows: TGTGCCAGCAGTGCTCGGTTGAACACTGAAGCTTTCTTT. Its protein is CASSARLNTEAFF.

This sequence joins TRBV5-1 and TRBJ1-1, with a weak D call TRBD1 (6 bases). Per germline, CDR1 SGHRS and CDR2 YFSETQ. The CDR3 has 15 amino acids. V lost 5 bases and J 6 bases, leaving 20 bases between the germline ends. The CDR3 DNA follows: TGCGCCAGCAGATCCCGCAGGCAGGGGTTATCTGAAGCTTTCTTT. This codes for CASRSRRQGLSEAFF.

The chain uses TRBV2 and TRBJ2-7; unclear D gene. Trimming left V 0 bases short and J 3 bases short, with 6 bases between. This CDR3 comprises 13 residues. Germline CDR1 reads SNHLY; CDR2 reads FYNNEI. The CDR3 nucleotides read TGTGCCAGCAGTGAAGCGACGGGCTACGAGCAGTACTTC. Its translation is CASSEATGYEQYF.

The chain combines TRBV6-5 with TRBJ1-4; D not certain. The V and J ends lost 7 bases and 5 bases respectively, with 14 bases between them. The germline gives CDR1 MNHEY, CDR2 SVGAGI. The CDR3 runs to 14 residues. The CDR3 DNA reads TGTGCCAGCACCGAACGGCAGGCCAATGAAAAACTGTTTTTT. Translation: CASTERQANEKLFF.

The chain links TRBV2 to TRBJ1-4, with TRBD1 as a possible D gene (6 bases). V was clipped by 7 bases and J by 7 bases, with 13 bases between them. Looked up from germline, CDR1 is SNHLY and CDR2 is FYNNEI. The length of the CDR3 is 13 residues. The CDR3 spells CASTTGRGEKLFF. The CDR3 nucleotides are TGTGCCAGCACTACCGGCAGGGGTGAAAAACTGTTTTTT.

The rearrangement links TRBV5-1 to TRBJ2-2; the D is unclear. This CDR3 has 15 residues. Trimming cost V 1 base and J 1 base, with 8 bases left between them. Per the germline V gene, CDR1 is SGHRS and CDR2 is YFSETQ. CDR3 region: CASSLHILNTGELFF. DNA of the CDR3: TGCGCCAGCAGCTTGCACATCTTGAACACCGGGGAGCTGTTTTTT. Supplemented by reference TRBV5-1 and TRBJ2-2, the full variable domain reads KAGVTQTPRYLIKTRGQQVTLSCSPISGHRSVSWYQQTPGQGLQFLFEYFSETQRNKGNFPGRFSGRQFSNSRSEMNVSTLELGDSALYLCASSLHILNTGELFFGEGSRLTVL.

This clone appeared a few times. The V and J genes are TRBV2 and TRBJ2-5; D uncertain. Trimming left V 8 bases short and J 5 bases short, with 12 bases between. Germline CDR1 SNHLY, CDR2 FYNNEI. The CDR3 is 12 amino acids. The CDR3 DNA reads as TGTGCCAGCTCAAGCGAATCGGAGACCCAGTACTTC. This encodes CASSSESETQYF.